The 20 T cell receptor beta chains listed next were all sequenced from one sample in a study of T cells in Graves' hyperthyroidism and ophthalmopathy. Researchers took RNA transcripts and amplified the TCR beta CDR3 regions from them. A first-round RT-PCR of the TCR CDR3 used the HTBI primer set. TCRdb recomputed calls from the multiplex PCR reads with MiXCR, one row per CDR3 protein. Of roughly 350,000 distinct CDR3 sequences in the sample, approximately 15% were seen once. Sequencing was carried out using blood. Receptors originate from a woman aged 40 to 50 with Graves' ophthalmopathy.

This clonotype showed up many times. The chain is built from TRBV27 and TRBJ2-7; TRBD2 matches 7 bases. Unmatched junction bases numbered 8, after V lost 4 bases and J lost 2 bases. Germline-derived CDR1 and CDR2 are MNHEY and SMNVEV (reference sequence). The CDR3 runs to 15 residues. The CDR3, as DNA: TGTGCCAGCAGTTCGCCCGTGGGGGGGGCCTACGAGCAGTACTTC. Residues: CASSSPVGGAYEQYF.

This clonotype was seen repeatedly, ten times or more. This chain links TRBV28 with TRBJ2-1; D might be TRBD1 or TRBD2, each matching 5 bases. The V end lost 5 bases, the J end lost 3 bases, and 11 bases lay between the germline ends. Germline V lookup: CDR1 MDHEN, CDR2 SYDVKM. The CDR3 consists of 14 residues. This CDR3 is CASSLGTDYNEQFF. The CDR3 DNA reads TGTGCCAGCAGTCTCGGGACGGACTACAATGAGCAGTTCTTC.

The chain joins TRBV30 to TRBJ2-1; 15 nucleotides match TRBD2. Germline trimming cut 2 bases from V and 1 base from J; bases unmatched to any gene: 3. The CDR3 contains 17 residues. From germline, CDR1 is GTSNPN and CDR2 SVGIG (reference sequence). CDR3 coding DNA: TGTGCCTGGAGTTCCGGACTAGCGGGAGGGTCCTACAATGAGCAGTTCTTC. Its translation: CAWSSGLAGGSYNEQFF.

The chain carries TRBV28 and TRBJ2-2; 9 bases agree with TRBD1. Germline V gives CDR1 MDHEN, CDR2 SYDVKM. The V segment lost 3 bases and the J segment 7 bases; nucleotides outside the gene matches: 3. The length of the CDR3 is 14 residues. Here the CDR3 reads CASSFDRGGGELFF. The CDR3 DNA sequence: TGTGCCAGCAGTTTTGACAGGGGGGGCGGGGAGCTGTTTTTT.

In this sample, this clonotype turned up many times. The V gene is TRBV10-3, the J gene TRBJ2-7, with D possibly TRBD1 on 5 matching bases. Trimming stripped 5 bases from V and 1 base from J, with 9 bases between. Germline values: CDR1 ENHRY, CDR2 SYGVKD. The CDR3 contains 13 residues. CDR3 nucleotide sequence: TGTGCCATCAGTAGGGGCGATTCCTACGAGCAGTACTTC. This sequence encodes CAISRGDSYEQYF.

This clonotype was recorded a few times. This chain links TRBV27 with TRBJ2-7, with D tentatively TRBD1 or TRBD2 (5 bases each). From germline, CDR1 is MNHEY and CDR2 SMNVEV (reference sequence). Trimming cost V 2 bases and J 0 bases, with 14 bases left between them. The CDR3 contains 16 residues. Here the CDR3 DNA reads TGTGCCAGCAGTTTAGGAGAAGGGACGTTCTCCTACGAGCAGTACTTC. It codes for CASSLGEGTFSYEQYF.

This clonotype showed up many times. This sequence joins TRBV14 and TRBJ2-2; D is undetermined. The CDR3 consists of 15 residues. Trimming pared 0 bases from V and 6 bases from J, leaving 11 bases between. The V gene's germline CDR1 is SGHDN and CDR2 FVKESK. CDR3 sequence: CASSQDLSGAGELFF. The CDR3 DNA sequence: TGTGCCAGCAGCCAAGATCTTTCGGGCGCCGGGGAGCTGTTTTTT.

There are many counts of this clonotype. The V gene is TRBV7-9, the J gene TRBJ1-5, with D perhaps TRBD1 (6 bases). Germline V CDR1 and CDR2: SEHNR, FQNEAQ (reference sequence). The V end lost 2 bases, the J end lost 5 bases, and 22 bases lay between the germline ends. This CDR3 contains 18 residues. The DNA for the CDR3 is TGTGCCAGCAGCTTATGGGACACTGGTGCAGGGGTTGATCAGCCCCAGCATTTT. Encoded protein: CASSLWDTGAGVDQPQHF.

Ten or more counts support this clonotype. The V gene is TRBV11-3, the J gene TRBJ2-7; 9 bases fit TRBD2. This CDR3 comprises 17 residues. V gave up 0 bases and J gave up 6 bases; unmatched junction bases: 12. Germline V CDR1 and CDR2: SGHNT, YENEEA. The DNA of the CDR3 is TGTGCCAGCAGCTTAGATCTTAAGCAAGCGGGGGGACCCGAGCAGTACTTC. Its translation is CASSLDLKQAGGPEQYF.

A few counts support this clonotype. This chain connects TRBV10-2 to TRBJ2-1; D is ambiguous. The germline V gene encodes CDR1 WSHSY and CDR2 SAAADI. CDR3 length equals 14 residues. Trimming removed 7 bases from V and 0 bases from J, with 10 bases in between. The CDR3 DNA reads as TGCGCCAGCATCCCGCCTAGCTCCTACAATGAGCAGTTCTTC. Its translation is CASIPPSSYNEQFF.

This clonotype was counted at least ten times. This rearrangement joins TRBV20-1 to TRBJ1-2; 9 bases map to TRBD1. Germline V gene data show CDR1 as DFQATT and CDR2 as SNEGSKA (reference sequence). V dropped 5 bases and J dropped 7; count of bases not matched to a gene: 8. The CDR3 covers 13 residues. Written as DNA, the CDR3 is TGCAGTGCTCCAACAGGGGGCGTGAGTGGCTACACCTTC. Protein: CSAPTGGVSGYTF.

The chain links TRBV28 to TRBJ1-1; TRBD1 might be the D (5 bases). Trimming shortened V by 6 bases and J by 4 bases, and 15 bases separated the two germline ends. There are 14 residues in the CDR3. Germline values: CDR1 MDHEN, CDR2 SYDVKM. CDR3: CASSLTRGFTEAFF. The CDR3, as DNA: TGTGCCAGCAGCTTAACGAGGGGATTCACTGAAGCTTTCTTT.

This clonotype was detected many times. V gene TRBV7-2 combines with J gene TRBJ2-1; D could derive from TRBD1 or TRBD2 (6 bases each). The CDR3 runs to 15 residues. V was cut by 1 base and J by 10 bases, with 17 bases left in between. Germline values: CDR1 SGHTA, CDR2 FQGNSA. The CDR3 loop reads CASSLGGSGAPEQFF. For the CDR3, the DNA is TGTGCCAGCAGCTTAGGGGGGTCGGGGGCCCCAGAGCAGTTCTTC.

This clonotype occurred a few times. At one boundary the junction diverges from the germline segment, which might be a read error. V gene TRBV18 combines with J gene TRBJ2-5; TRBD1 agrees at 9 bases. CDR1 KGHSH and CDR2 LQKENI come from the germline V gene. This CDR3 is built from 17 residues. CDR3 amino acids: CASSPLPPGQGQGTQYF. CDR3 bases: TGTGCCAGCTCACCATTACCACCGGGACAGGGACAAGGGACCCAGTACTTC.

The sample holds many counts of this clonotype. The chain links TRBV12-3 or TRBV12-4 to TRBJ1-3, with 11 bases that match TRBD1. CDR3 length: 15 amino acids. With V trimmed by 6 bases and J by 2 bases, 3 bases remained unmatched. The CDR3 bases are TGTGCCAGCAGCCGGACAGGGGGCACTGGAAACACCATATATTTT. This sequence encodes CASSRTGGTGNTIYF.

The table lists this clonotype with many counts. This chain joins TRBV11-3 and TRBJ2-1; 10 bases are shared with TRBD1. The CDR3 contains 15 residues. V was clipped by 3 bases and J by 10 bases; unmatched bases: 9. Germline lookup yields CDR1 SGHNT and CDR2 YENEEA. The CDR3 nucleotides read TGTGCCAGCAGCTTCGGGACAGGGGATCGGAGAGAGCAGTTCTTC. The encoded protein is CASSFGTGDRREQFF.

This clonotype came up a few times. This sequence joins TRBV18 and TRBJ1-1, with 10 bases that match TRBD1. There are 13 residues in the CDR3. Germline lookup yields CDR1 KGHSH and CDR2 LQKENI. Trimming removed 4 bases from V and 6 bases from J; junction bases left unmatched: 2. CDR3 residues: CASSHGQGAEAFF. The CDR3 DNA sequence: TGTGCCAGCTCACACGGACAGGGGGCTGAAGCTTTCTTT.

This clonotype was counted many times. This chain links TRBV6-1 with TRBJ2-6; no clear D. The CDR3 extends over 15 amino acids. Germline CDR1 reads MNHNS; CDR2 reads SASEGT. Trimming removed 5 bases from V and 5 bases from J, with 13 bases in between. This CDR3 reads CASSPTRQRANVLTF. Written as DNA, the CDR3 is TGTGCCAGCAGTCCAACCAGACAACGGGCCAACGTCCTGACTTTC.

The genes are TRBV3-1 and TRBJ2-1; no reliable D call. Trimming took off 1 base at V and 5 bases at J, with 12 bases between the two ends. The CDR3 has 15 residues. CDR1 LGHDT and CDR2 YNNKEL come from the germline V gene (reference sequence). The CDR3 here is CASSQGRTRNNEQFF. The CDR3 DNA is TGTGCCAGCAGCCAAGGTCGGACCAGAAACAATGAGCAGTTCTTC.

This clonotype was found many times. The rearrangement links TRBV20-1 to TRBJ2-3, with 12 nucleotides matching TRBD2. The CDR3 runs 17 residues. The germline gives CDR1 DFQATT, CDR2 SNEGSKA (reference sequence). J gave up 2 bases and V 1 base, and 7 bases lay outside the gene matches. The CDR3 nucleotides are TGCAGTGCTAGAGGGCTAGCGGGGGGGCTCAACACAGATACGCAGTATTTT. Translated: CSARGLAGGLNTDTQYF.